This T cell receptor (beta chain) was sequenced in a study of OX40 agonist ivuxolimab in advanced cancers. As for the study in general: An agonistic anti-OX40 (CD134) antibody, ivuxolimab, was used to treat the patients. Patients in dose escalation had liver, melanoma, kidney or head and neck cancers. Partial responses occurred in Three dose-escalation patients, one with hepatocellular carcinoma and two with cutaneous melanoma.

CDR1 is SGHDT, CDR2 YYEEEE, per germline. With 4 bases removed from V and 5 bases from J, the gap between germline ends came to 15 bases. The CDR3 is made up of 14 amino acids. Only in-frame clones appear in the TCRdb table, and some are missing; sequencing was by immunoSEQ multiplex PCR. The table lists tens of thousands of clones, 93% of them singletons. With regard to this clone: Its antigen is undetermined.

Study results and limitations: At 0.1 to 3.0 mg/kg, CD4+ and CD8+ blood T cells expanded clonally by week 6.

The TCR originated in an adult with an advanced solid tumor such as melanoma, head and neck, liver or kidney cancer. Sequences were derived from CD4+ or CD8+ T cells sorted from blood, sampled in a trial of the OX40 agonist ivuxolimab. V is TRBV5-6 and J is TRBJ1-2; no firm D call. Here the CDR3 reads CASSPGNNFYGYTF. In DNA, the CDR3 is TGTGCCAGCAGCCCCGGGAACAATTTTTATGGCTACACCTTC. Together with reference TRBV5-6 and TRBJ1-2, the CDR3 gives the full variable domain: DAGVTQSPTHLIKTRGQQVTLRCSPKSGHDTVSWYQQALGQGPQFIFQYYEEEERQRGNFPDRFSGHQFPNYSSELNVNALLLGDSALYLCASSPGNNFYGYTFGSGTRLTVV.